These 9 T cell receptor beta chains share one sample of origin, sequenced in a study of T-cell memory formation after mild COVID-19. One entry per CDR3 protein results from TCRdb running MiXCR on the 5' RACE reads. The data contain 150,000 to 200,000 distinct CDR3 sequences, 14% of them seen just once; the ten biggest clones take up over 12%. The sequenced material came from PBMCs or a T cell subset sorted from them (not recorded which). The receptors derive from an adult woman who had mild COVID-19 (a few samples of this study predate the infection). Cell type and time point are not known.

The rearrangement uses TRBV29-1 and TRBJ2-1; TRBD2 matches at 10 bases. There are 13 residues in the CDR3. Losses at the gene ends were 4 bases for V and 10 bases for J; bases not matched to a gene: 7. Germline CDR1 reads SQVTM; CDR2 reads ANQGSEA. The CDR3 DNA reads TGCAGCGTTGGGCCTAGCGGGAGCGGAGAGCAGTTCTTC. Amino acid sequence: CSVGPSGSGEQFF.

The chain joins TRBV5-1 to TRBJ2-7; no firm D call. The germline gives CDR1 SGHRS, CDR2 YFSETQ. V was clipped by 5 bases and J by 3 bases, with 12 bases between them. The CDR3 is 13 amino acids. This chain's CDR3 is CASRKDSNYEQYF. For the CDR3, the DNA is TGCGCCAGCAGAAAGGATTCCAACTACGAGCAGTACTTC. Complete variable domain (other parts from reference TRBV5-1 and TRBJ2-7): KAGVTQTPRYLIKTRGQQVTLSCSPISGHRSVSWYQQTPGQGLQFLFEYFSETQRNKGNFPGRFSGRQFSNSRSEMNVSTLELGDSALYLCASRKDSNYEQYFGPGTRLTVT.

The CDR3 DNA reads TGTGCCAGCAGCTCGTCCGCGAACCCTAACTATGGCTACACCTTC. Amino acid sequence: CASSSSANPNYGYTF. V is TRBV7-8 and J is TRBJ1-2; D is unclear. CDR3 length equals 15 residues. Germline loops: CDR1 SGHVS, CDR2 FQNEAQ. Trimming left V 4 bases short and J 0 bases short, with 12 bases between.

This clonotype came up many times. J is TRBJ2-1 and V is TRBV3-1; tentatively, D is TRBD2 (6 bases). Trimming removed 1 base from V and 8 bases from J, with 15 bases in between. The CDR3 runs 15 residues. Germline-derived CDR1 and CDR2 are LGHDT and YNNKEL (reference sequence). CDR3 nucleotides: TGTGCCAGCAGCCAAGGGGGAGGCCGCTTCGATGAGCAGTTCTTC. Its translation: CASSQGGGRFDEQFF.

The V call is TRBV19, the J call TRBJ1-1; D not resolved. Trimming stripped 7 bases from V and 1 base from J, with 13 bases between. This CDR3 comprises 14 residues. In germline, CDR1 is LNHDA, CDR2 SQIVND (reference sequence). CDR3 sequence reads: CASNDLSGNTEAFF. As DNA, the CDR3 is TGTGCCAGTAACGACTTAAGCGGGAACACTGAAGCTTTCTTT.

The chain is built from TRBV6-2 or TRBV6-3 and TRBJ2-7, with D unresolved. Trimming stripped 6 bases from V and 3 bases from J, with 15 bases between. There are 14 residues in the CDR3. Germline V gene data show CDR1 as MNHEY and CDR2 as SVGEGT. The CDR3 DNA follows: TGTGCCAGCAGCTGGACGTCCCCAGGCTACGAGCAGTACTTC. Encoded protein: CASSWTSPGYEQYF.

DNA of the CDR3: TGTGCCAGCAGTATGATACCGGGAGATCAGCCCCAGCATTTT. Translating it yields CASSMIPGDQPQHF. The rearrangement joins TRBV27 to TRBJ1-5; no firm D call. The CDR3 totals 14 residues. The germline V gene encodes CDR1 MNHEY and CDR2 SMNVEV (reference sequence). Trimming cost V 5 bases and J 5 bases, with 13 bases left between them.

V is TRBV7-9 and J is TRBJ1-4; 9 bases align to TRBD1. CDR1 is SEHNR, CDR2 FQNEAQ, per germline (reference sequence). The CDR3 covers 19 residues. After removal of 1 base from V and 10 bases from J, the junction contained 19 bases not matched to a gene. This CDR3 is CASSLEGQGWPRGSGKLFF. The CDR3 DNA follows: TGTGCCAGCAGCTTAGAGGGACAGGGCTGGCCCCGGGGATCCGGAAAACTGTTTTTT.

This clonotype appeared a few times. This sequence joins TRBV4-3 and TRBJ2-1, with a weak D call TRBD1 (5 bases). Germline V lookup: CDR1 LGHNA, CDR2 YSLEER. The CDR3 is 16 amino acids. Trimming took 0 bases from V and 5 from J, leaving 14 bases between them. CDR3 in amino acids: CASSQDQGNFDNEQFF. The DNA for the CDR3 is TGCGCCAGCAGCCAAGATCAGGGAAACTTCGACAATGAGCAGTTCTTC.